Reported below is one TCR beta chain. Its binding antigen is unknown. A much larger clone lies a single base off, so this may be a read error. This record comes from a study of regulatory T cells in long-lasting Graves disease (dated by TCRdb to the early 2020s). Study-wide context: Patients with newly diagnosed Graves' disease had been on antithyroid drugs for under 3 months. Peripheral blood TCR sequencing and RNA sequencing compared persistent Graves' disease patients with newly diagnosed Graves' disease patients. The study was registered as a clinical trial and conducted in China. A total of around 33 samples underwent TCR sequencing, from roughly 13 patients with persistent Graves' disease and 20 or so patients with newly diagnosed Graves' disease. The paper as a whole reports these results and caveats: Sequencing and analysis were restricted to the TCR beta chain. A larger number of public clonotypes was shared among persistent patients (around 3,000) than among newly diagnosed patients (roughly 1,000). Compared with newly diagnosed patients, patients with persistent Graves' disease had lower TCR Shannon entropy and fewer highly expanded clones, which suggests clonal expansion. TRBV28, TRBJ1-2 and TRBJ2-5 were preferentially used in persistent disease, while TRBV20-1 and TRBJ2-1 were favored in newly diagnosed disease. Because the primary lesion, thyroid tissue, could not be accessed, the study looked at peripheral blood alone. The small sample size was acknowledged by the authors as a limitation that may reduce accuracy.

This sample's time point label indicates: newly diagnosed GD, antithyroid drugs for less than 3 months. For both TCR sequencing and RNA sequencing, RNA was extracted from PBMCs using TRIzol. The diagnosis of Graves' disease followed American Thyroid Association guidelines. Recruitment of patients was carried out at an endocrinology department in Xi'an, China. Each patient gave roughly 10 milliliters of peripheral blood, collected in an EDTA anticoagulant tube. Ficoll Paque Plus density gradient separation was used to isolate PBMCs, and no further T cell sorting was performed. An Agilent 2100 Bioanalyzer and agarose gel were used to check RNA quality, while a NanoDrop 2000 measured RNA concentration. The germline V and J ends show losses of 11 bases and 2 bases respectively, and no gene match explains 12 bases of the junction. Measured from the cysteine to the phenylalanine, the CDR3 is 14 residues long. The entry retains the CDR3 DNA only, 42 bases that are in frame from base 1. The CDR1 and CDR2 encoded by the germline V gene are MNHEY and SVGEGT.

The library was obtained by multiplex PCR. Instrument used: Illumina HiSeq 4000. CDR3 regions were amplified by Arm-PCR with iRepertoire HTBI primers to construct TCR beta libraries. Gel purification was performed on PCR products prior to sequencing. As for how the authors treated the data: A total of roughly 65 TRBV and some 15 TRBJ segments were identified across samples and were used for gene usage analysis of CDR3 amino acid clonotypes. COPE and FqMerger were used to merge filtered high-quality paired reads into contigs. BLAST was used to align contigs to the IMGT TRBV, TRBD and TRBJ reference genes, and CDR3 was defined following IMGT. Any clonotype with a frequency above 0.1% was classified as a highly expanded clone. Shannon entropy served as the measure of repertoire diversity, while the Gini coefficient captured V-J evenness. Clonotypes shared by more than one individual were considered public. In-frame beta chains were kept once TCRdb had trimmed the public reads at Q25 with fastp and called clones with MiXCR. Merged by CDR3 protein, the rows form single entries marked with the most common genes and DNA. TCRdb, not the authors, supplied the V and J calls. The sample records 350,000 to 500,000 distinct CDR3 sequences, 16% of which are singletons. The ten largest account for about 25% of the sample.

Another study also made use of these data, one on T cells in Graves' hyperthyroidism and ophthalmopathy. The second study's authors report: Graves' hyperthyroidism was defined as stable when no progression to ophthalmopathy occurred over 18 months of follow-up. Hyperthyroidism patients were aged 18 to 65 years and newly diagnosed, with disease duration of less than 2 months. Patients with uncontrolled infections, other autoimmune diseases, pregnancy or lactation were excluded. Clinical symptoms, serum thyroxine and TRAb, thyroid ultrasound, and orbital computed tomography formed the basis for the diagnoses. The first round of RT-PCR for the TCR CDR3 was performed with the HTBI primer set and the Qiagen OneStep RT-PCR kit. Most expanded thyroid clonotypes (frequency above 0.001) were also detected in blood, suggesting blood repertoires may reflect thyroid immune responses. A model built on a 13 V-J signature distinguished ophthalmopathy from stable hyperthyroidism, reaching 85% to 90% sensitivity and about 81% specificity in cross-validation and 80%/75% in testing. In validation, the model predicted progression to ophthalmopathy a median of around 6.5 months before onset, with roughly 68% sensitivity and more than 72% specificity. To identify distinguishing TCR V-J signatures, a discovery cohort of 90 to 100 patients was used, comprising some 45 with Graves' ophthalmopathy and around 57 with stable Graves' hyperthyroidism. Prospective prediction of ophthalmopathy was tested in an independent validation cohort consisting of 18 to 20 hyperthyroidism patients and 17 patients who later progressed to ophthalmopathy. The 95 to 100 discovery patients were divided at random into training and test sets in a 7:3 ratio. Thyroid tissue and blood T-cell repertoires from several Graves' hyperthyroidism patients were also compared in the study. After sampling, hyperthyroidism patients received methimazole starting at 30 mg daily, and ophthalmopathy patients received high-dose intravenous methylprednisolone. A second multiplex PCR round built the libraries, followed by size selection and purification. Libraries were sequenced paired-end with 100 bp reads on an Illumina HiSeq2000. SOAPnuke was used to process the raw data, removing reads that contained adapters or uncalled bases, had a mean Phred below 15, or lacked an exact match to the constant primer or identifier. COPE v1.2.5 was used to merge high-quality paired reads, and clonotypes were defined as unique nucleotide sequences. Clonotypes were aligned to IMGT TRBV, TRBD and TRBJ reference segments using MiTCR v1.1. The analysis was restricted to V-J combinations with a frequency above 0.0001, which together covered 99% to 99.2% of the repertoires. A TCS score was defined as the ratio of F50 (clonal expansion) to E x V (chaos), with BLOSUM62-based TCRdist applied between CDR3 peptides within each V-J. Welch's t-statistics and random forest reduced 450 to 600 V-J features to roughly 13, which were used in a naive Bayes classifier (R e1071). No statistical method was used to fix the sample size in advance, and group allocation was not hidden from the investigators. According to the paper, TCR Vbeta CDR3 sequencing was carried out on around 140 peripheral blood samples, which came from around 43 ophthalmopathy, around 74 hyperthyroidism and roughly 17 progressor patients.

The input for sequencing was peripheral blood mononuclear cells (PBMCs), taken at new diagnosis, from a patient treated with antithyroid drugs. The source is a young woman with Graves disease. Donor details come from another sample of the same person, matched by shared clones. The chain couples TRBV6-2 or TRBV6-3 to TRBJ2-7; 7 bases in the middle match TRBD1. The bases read TGTGCCGGCACCAAGGGGACAGCGACCTACGAGCAGTACTTC. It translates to CAGTKGTATYEQYF.